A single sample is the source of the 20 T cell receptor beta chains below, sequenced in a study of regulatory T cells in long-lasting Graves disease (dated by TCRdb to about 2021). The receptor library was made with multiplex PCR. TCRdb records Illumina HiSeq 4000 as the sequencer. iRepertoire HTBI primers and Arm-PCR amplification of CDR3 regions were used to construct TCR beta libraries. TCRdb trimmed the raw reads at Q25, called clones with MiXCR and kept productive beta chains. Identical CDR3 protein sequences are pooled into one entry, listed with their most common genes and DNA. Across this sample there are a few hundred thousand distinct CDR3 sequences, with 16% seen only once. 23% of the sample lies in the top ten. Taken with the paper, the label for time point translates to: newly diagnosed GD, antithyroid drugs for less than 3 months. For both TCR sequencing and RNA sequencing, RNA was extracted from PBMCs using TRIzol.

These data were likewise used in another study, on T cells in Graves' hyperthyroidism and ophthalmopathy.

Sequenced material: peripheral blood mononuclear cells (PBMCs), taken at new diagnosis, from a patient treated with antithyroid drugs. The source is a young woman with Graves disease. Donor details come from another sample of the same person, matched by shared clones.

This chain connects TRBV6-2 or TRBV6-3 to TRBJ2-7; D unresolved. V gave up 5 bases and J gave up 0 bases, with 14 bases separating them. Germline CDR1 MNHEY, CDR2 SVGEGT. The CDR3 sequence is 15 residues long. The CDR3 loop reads CASSGGFVSSYEQYF. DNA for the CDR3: TGTGCCAGCAGTGGTGGCTTTGTGAGCTCCTACGAGCAGTACTTC.

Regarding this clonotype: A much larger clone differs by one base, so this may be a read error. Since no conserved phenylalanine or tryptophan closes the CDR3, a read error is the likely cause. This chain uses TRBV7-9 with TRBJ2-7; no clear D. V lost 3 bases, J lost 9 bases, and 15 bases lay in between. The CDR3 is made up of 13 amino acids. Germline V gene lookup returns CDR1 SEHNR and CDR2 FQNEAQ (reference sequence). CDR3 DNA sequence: TGTGCCAGCAGCTTTGATCATCTACGTGGGCAGTACTTA. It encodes CASSFDHLRGQYL.

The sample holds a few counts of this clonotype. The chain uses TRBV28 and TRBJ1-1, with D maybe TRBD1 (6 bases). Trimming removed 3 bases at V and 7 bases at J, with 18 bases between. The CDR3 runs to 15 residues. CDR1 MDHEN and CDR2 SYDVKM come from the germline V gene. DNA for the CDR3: TGTGCCAGCAGTTTTGCCATCCGAAGGACAGTTGAAGCTTTCTTT. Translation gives CASSFAIRRTVEAFF.

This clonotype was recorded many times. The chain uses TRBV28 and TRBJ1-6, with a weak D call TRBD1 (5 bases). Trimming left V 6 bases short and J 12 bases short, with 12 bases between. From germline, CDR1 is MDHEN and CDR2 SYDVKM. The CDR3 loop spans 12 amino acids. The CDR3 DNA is TGTGCCAGCAGACCCCCCCAGGGACCCCTCCACTTT. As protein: CASRPPQGPLHF.

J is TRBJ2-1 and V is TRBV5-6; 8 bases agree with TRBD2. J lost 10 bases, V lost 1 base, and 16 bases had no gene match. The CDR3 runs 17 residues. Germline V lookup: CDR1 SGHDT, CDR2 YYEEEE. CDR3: CASSLSGLVGSWGEQFF. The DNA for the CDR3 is TGTGCCAGCAGCTTGTCGGGACTAGTGGGATCCTGGGGGGAGCAGTTCTTC. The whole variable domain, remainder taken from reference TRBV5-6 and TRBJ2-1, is DAGVTQSPTHLIKTRGQQVTLRCSPKSGHDTVSWYQQALGQGPQFIFQYYEEEERQRGNFPDRFSGHQFPNYSSELNVNALLLGDSALYLCASSLSGLVGSWGEQFFGPGTRLTVL.

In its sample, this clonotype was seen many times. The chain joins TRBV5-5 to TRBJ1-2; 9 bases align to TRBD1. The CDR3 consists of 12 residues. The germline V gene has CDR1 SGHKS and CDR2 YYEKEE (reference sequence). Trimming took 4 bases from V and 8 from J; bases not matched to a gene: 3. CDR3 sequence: CASSRQGDGYTF. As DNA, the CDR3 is TGTGCCAGCAGCAGACAGGGGGACGGCTACACCTTC. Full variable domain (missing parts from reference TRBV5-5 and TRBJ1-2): DAGVTQSPTHLIKTRGQQVTLRCSPISGHKSVSWYQQVLGQGPQFIFQYYEKEERGRGNFPDRFSARQFPNYSSELNVNALLLGDSALYLCASSRQGDGYTFGSGTRLTVV.

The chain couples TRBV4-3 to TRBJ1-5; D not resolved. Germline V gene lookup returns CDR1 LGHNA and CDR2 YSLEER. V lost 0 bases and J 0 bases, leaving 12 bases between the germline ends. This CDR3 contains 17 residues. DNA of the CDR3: TGCGCCAGCAGCCAAGATTTGGGGATTAATAGCAATCAGCCCCAGCATTTT. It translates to CASSQDLGINSNQPQHF.

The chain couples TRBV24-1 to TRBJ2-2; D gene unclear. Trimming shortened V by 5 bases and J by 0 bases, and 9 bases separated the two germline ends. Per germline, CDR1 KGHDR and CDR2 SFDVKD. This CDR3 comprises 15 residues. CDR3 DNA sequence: TGTGCCACCAGTGCAGGTCTTCCGAACACCGGGGAGCTGTTTTTT. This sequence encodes CATSAGLPNTGELFF.

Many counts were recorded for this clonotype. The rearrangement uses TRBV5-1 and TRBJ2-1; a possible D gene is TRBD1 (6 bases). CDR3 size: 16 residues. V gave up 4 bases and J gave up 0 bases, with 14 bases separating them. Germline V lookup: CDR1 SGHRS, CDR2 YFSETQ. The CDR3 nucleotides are TGCGCCAGCAGCCTCCGGACAGCTAGCTCCTACAATGAGCAGTTCTTC. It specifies CASSLRTASSYNEQFF.

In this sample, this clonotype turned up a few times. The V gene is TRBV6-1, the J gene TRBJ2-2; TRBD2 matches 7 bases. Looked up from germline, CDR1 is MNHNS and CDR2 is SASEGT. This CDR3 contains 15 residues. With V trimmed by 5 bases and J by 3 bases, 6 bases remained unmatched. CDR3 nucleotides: TGTGCCAGCAGTAGCACTAGCGTACACACCGGGGAGCTGTTTTTT. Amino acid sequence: CASSSTSVHTGELFF.

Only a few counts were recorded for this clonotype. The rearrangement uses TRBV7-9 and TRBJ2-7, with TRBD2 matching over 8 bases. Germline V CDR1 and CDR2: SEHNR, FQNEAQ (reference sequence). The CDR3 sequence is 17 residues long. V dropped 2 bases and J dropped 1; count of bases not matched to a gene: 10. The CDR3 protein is CASSLKLTSGFSYEQYF. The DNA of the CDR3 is TGTGCCAGCAGCTTAAAGCTCACTAGCGGTTTTTCCTACGAGCAGTACTTC.

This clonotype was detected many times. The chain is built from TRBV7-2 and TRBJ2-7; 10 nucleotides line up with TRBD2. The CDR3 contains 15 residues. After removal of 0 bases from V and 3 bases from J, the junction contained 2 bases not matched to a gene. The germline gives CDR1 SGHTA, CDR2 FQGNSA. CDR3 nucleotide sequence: TGTGCCAGCAGCTTAGCGACTAGCGGGTACTACGAGCAGTACTTC. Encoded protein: CASSLATSGYYEQYF. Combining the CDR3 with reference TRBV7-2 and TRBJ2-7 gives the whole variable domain GAGVSQSPSNKVTEKGKDVELRCDPISGHTALYWYRQSLGQGLEFLIYFQGNSAPDKSGLPSDRFSAERTGGSVSTLTIQRTQQEDSAVYLCASSLATSGYYEQYFGPGTRLTVT.

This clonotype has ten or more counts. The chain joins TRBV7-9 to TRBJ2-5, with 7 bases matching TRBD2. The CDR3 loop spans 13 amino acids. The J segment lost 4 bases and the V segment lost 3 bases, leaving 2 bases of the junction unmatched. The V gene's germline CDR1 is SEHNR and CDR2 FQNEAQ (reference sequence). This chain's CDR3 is CASSFSSGETQYF. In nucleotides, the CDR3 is TGTGCCAGCAGCTTCTCTAGCGGAGAGACCCAGTACTTC.

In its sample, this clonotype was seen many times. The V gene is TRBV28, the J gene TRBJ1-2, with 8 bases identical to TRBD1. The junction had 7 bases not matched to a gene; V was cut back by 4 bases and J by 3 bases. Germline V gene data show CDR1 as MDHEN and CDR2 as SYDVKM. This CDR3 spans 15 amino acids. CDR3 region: CASSSQGAAYYGYTF. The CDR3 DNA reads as TGTGCCAGCAGTTCCCAGGGGGCGGCCTACTATGGCTACACCTTC.

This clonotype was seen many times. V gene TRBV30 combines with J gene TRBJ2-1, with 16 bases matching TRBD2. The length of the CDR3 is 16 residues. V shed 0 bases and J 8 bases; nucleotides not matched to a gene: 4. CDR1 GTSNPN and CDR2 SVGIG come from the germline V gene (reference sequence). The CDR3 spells CAWSVLGTSGGDEQFF. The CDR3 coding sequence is TGTGCCTGGAGTGTACTGGGGACTAGCGGGGGGGATGAGCAGTTCTTC. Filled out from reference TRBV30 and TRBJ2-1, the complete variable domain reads SQTIHQWPATLVQPVGSPLSLECTVEGTSNPNLYWYRQAAGRGLQLLFYSVGIGQISSEVPQNLSASRPQDRQFILSSKKLLLSDSGFYLCAWSVLGTSGGDEQFFGPGTRLTVL.

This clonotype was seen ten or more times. CDR3 loop: CSVVRYDEQFF. CDR3 nucleotide sequence: TGCAGCGTCGTGCGTTACGATGAGCAGTTCTTC. The rearrangement uses TRBV29-1 and TRBJ2-1; the D is unclear. The CDR3 length is 11 residues. V was pared by 6 bases and J by 8 bases, with 11 bases between. CDR1 is SQVTM, CDR2 ANQGSEA, per germline.

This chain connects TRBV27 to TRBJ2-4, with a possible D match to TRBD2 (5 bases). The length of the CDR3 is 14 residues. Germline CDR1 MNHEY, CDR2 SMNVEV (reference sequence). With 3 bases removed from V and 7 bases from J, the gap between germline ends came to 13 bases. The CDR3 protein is CASSFIGSGNIQYF. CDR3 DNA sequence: TGTGCCAGCAGTTTTATCGGGTCGGGGAACATTCAGTACTTC.

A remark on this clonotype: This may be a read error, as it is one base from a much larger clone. The CDR3 coding sequence is TGCGCCAGCAGCCAAGGGACAGTAGACAATGAGCAGTACTTC. Its translation is CASSQGTVDNEQYF. The gene calls are TRBV2 and TRBJ2-1; 7 bases agree with TRBD1. The J call may not be correct, given that the DNA end is closer to TRBJ2-7. The CDR3 length is 14 residues. CDR1 is SNHLY and CDR2 is FYNNEI in the germline V gene.

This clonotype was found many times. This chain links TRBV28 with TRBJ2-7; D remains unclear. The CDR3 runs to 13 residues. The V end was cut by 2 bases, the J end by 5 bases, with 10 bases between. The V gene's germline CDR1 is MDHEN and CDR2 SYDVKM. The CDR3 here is CASSLETRDEQYF. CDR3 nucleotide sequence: TGTGCCAGCAGTTTAGAGACACGGGACGAGCAGTACTTC.

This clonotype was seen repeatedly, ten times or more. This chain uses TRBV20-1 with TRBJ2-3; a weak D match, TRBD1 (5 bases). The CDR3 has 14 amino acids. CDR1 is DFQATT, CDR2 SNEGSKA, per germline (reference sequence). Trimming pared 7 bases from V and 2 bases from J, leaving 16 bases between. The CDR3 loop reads CSEGRDGFTDTQYF. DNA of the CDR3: TGCAGTGAGGGGCGAGACGGTTTCACAGATACGCAGTATTTT.